The rows below give T cell receptor beta chains drawn from one sample of a study of blood T cell repertoires in COVID-19. Measured with immunoSEQ multiplex PCR; TCRdb has only the in-frame clones, and not every one. Of 200,000 to 250,000 clones detected, roughly 84% appear once; the ten largest clones hold 7% to 9%. The source material was PBMCs or T cells enriched from blood (not recorded which). Receptors were obtained from a young man in a cohort exposed to, infected with or recovered from COVID-19 (not recorded which). Each CDR3 is given with its conserved first and last residue.

TRBJ1-3 TRBV5-1 CASSGTAGNTIYF
TRBJ2-5 TRBV5-1 CASSLSGSGQETQYF
TRBJ1-1 TRBV4-2 CASSQDETGWTEAFF
TRBJ2-4 TRBV28 CASTRRQALAKNIQYF
TRBJ2-3 TRBV5-1 CASSFRGLGTDTQYF
TRBJ2-5 TRBV7-6 CASSLEARQETQYF
TRBJ2-1 TRBV5-1 CASSFEGGFDEQFF
TRBJ2-7 TRBV19 CASSTSARSGDEQYF
TRBJ2-4 TRBV11-2 CASSGRTLAKNIQYF
TRBJ1-1 TRBV21-1 CASSKGGKGVVEAFF
TRBJ1-2 TRBV2 CASRWRAHGYTF
TRBJ1-1 TRBV4-1 CASSQRQGMNTEAFF
TRBJ2-1 TRBV7-2 CASSPLSGLAGVGSGEQFF
TRBJ2-7 TRBV28 CASSFDGLYEQYF
TRBJ2-7 TRBV6-5 CASSRTSGGQYF
TRBJ1-1 TRBV11-2 CASSLEVDFTEAFF
TRBJ2-3 TRBV5-1 CASALRGSGGVGTDTQYF
TRBJ2-7 TRBV10-2 CASRLAGGSYEQYF
TRBJ1-2 TRBV27 CASIPFLYSNYGYTF
TRBJ1-1 TRBV7-9 CASSLDQDTEAFF
TRBJ2-1 TRBV3-1/TRBV3-2 CASSSSHSYNEQFF
TRBJ2-7 TRBV21-1 CASSKKEDRFSYEQYF
TRBJ2-1 TRBV29-1 CSVGLAGRSINEQFF
TRBJ2-6 TRBV19 CASSIIQGASSGANVLTF
TRBJ2-7 TRBV21-1 CASSKLAGDFYEQYF
TRBJ2-3 TRBV9 CASSGAVKDTQYF
TRBJ1-1 TRBV28 CASSLEQGLNTEAFF
TRBJ1-5 TRBV27 CASSLLSGNAQPQHF
TRBJ2-7 TRBV29-1 CSVGDRWKEGEQYF
TRBJ2-5 TRBV5-4 CASSLDRALAETQYF
TRBJ2-3 TRBV11-3 CASSSQTEFFYSSTDTQYF
TRBJ2-2 TRBV3-1/TRBV3-2 CASSQGGAGPNTGELFF
TRBJ2-1 TRBV5-4 CASSLSRRTGDNEQFF
TRBJ2-3 TRBV7-9 CASSSIAGVRDTQYF
TRBJ1-2 TRBV15 CATSRAEGQDGGTNYGYTF
TRBJ1-4 TRBV28 CASSLFAGTGFNEKLFF
TRBJ2-2 TRBV6-1 CASSDRGGELFF
TRBJ2-2 TRBV5-8 CASSPGLVGNTGELFF
TRBJ1-2 TRBV18 CASSPDRAGNYGYTF
TRBJ2-7 TRBV2 CASSEGGLLAGEQYF